The present TCR beta chain was sequenced within a study of T cell responses to AZD1222 COVID-19 vaccine. Method: immunoSEQ multiplex PCR; TCRdb's copy keeps in-frame clones and lacks some. The sample holds approximately 190,000 clones, approximately 92% seen once. The V gene's germline CDR1 is KGHDR and CDR2 SFDVKD. The CDR3 contains 15 residues. Trimming cost V 2 bases and J 2 bases, with 9 bases left between them. This chain joins TRBV24-1 and TRBJ1-5, with D possibly matching TRBD1 (6 bases). The sequenced sample was peripheral blood, obtained on day 0 of AZD1222 vaccination. The TCR comes from an adult in good health. The CDR3 DNA reads as TGTGCCACCAGTGATTCCCGACAGGGCAATCAGCCCCAGCATTTT. It is translated as CATSDSRQGNQPQHF.